This T cell receptor beta chain was found in a study of shared clonotypes between healthy human individuals. The CDR3 loop spans 15 amino acids. Germline CDR1 is SGHTA and CDR2 is FQGNSA. The junction had 6 bases not matched to a gene; V was cut back by 1 base and J by 6 bases. Study-wide points: Unshared clonotypes carried lower generation probabilities than those common to all four donors.

Only in-frame clones appear in the TCRdb table, and some are missing; sequencing was by immunoSEQ multiplex PCR. This table has hundreds of thousands of clones, about three quarters appearing once. This clone was seen more than once but under ten times. Its antigen is undetermined. This sequence was found in a woman aged 25 to 39 in good health. The sample taken for sequencing was memory CD4+ T cells sorted from blood. Subset defined: CD45RA-negative fraction. This chain links TRBV7-2 with TRBJ1-2; TRBD1 matches at 9 bases. CDR3 sequence (DNA): TGTGCCAGCAGCTTAGGTGGGACAGGGCGGGATGGCTACACCTTC. Its translation is CASSLGGTGRDGYTF.